These T cell receptor beta chains were read from a single sample in a study of shared clonotypes between healthy human individuals. Assay used: immunoSEQ multiplex PCR; TCRdb lists only in-frame clones, some missing. The data hold approximately 2.5 million clones, with around 90% observed a single time. The sequenced material came from naive CD4+ T cells sorted from blood. The origin of the receptors is a young man in good health. Each CDR3 is given with its conserved first and last residue. The D gene is left open where the match is weak. Not every row has a clone size; where given, it reads once, few, many or a size class.

>TRBJ1-2|14|-|TRBV27|-
TGTGCCAGCAGGCCTGGGGGGGGGCTGCGGGGCTACACCTTC
CASRPGGGLRGYTF
>TRBJ1-5|18|-|TRBV21-1|-
TGTGCCAGCAGCAAAAAGCGTGGCCCAGGGGGCTGTGATCAGCCCCAGCATTTT
CASSKKRGPGGCDQPQHF
>TRBJ2-1|15|-|TRBV9|-
TGTGCCAGCAGCGACCAGGGAGACTCCTACAATGAGCAGTTCTTC
CASSDQGDSYNEQFF
>TRBJ1-2|16|-|TRBV28|TRBD1
TGTGCCAGCAGTGCCGGACAGGGAGTAACTAACTATGGCTACACCTTC
CASSAGQGVTNYGYTF
>TRBJ1-1|12|-|TRBV29-1|TRBD1
TGCAGCGTTGGACAGGGTAACGCTGAAGCTTTCTTT
CSVGQGNAEAFF
>TRBJ2-7|15|-|TRBV28|TRBD1
TGTGCCAGCAGTTTACCCGGGACAGTGGGGCACGAGCAGTACTTC
CASSLPGTVGHEQYF
>TRBJ2-3|17|-|TRBV5-1|TRBD2
TGCGCCAGCAGCTTGGAAGGCTCGCGGACTAGCGATGATACGCAGTATTTT
CASSLEGSRTSDDTQYF
>TRBJ1-3|16|-|TRBV6-1|TRBD1
TGTGCCAGCAGTGAAGCGAAAACGGGACAGGGAAACACCATATATTTT
CASSEAKTGQGNTIYF
>TRBJ1-1|14|few|TRBV30|-
TGTGCCTGGAGTGTGTGGGGACCCGGGACTGAAGCTTTCTTT
CAWSVWGPGTEAFF
>TRBJ1-3|14|-|TRBV15|-
TGTGCCACCAGCTCCTGGCCCTCTGGAAACACCATATATTTT
CATSSWPSGNTIYF
>TRBJ1-5|13|-|TRBV19|-
TGTGCCAGTTCCGGAGGGGTGCGTCAGCCCCAGCATTTT
CASSGGVRQPQHF
>TRBJ2-7|13|-|TRBV7-2|-
TGTGCCAGCAGCTTAGGTCCCCCGGGGGAGCAGTACTTC
CASSLGPPGEQYF
>TRBJ1-6|14|-|TRBV7-6|-
TGTGCCAGCAGCTTAAAGGTCGTCAATTCACCCCTCCACTTT
CASSLKVVNSPLHF
>TRBJ2-3|18|-|TRBV2|-
TGTGCCAGCAATAGCCTTCCCACCTCGGGGGGCCGGGCAGATACGCAGTATTTT
CASNSLPTSGGRADTQYF
>TRBJ2-5|16|-|TRBV30|TRBD1
TGTGCCTGGAGTTCGGTTCCAGGGGGCGTACGGGAGACCCAGTACTTC
CAWSSVPGGVRETQYF
>TRBJ1-1|11|-|TRBV6-6|-
TGTGCCAGCACTAGTACCACTGAAGCTTTCTTT
CASTSTTEAFF
>TRBJ2-3|15|-|TRBV5-4|TRBD1
TGTGCCAGCAGCTTGACAGGGGCGCTCACAGATACGCAGTATTTT
CASSLTGALTDTQYF
>TRBJ2-5|12|-|TRBV13|-
TGTGCCAGCAGCTCCGGGGGAGAGACCCAGTACTTC
CASSSGGETQYF
>TRBJ2-5|15|-|TRBV19|-
TGTGCCAGTACTAGATGGGGGCATCCTCAAGAGACCCAGTACTTC
CASTRWGHPQETQYF
>TRBJ1-2|14|once|TRBV6-5|TRBD1
TGTGCCAGCAGTTCCCTGGACAGGGGGAATGGCTACACCTTC
CASSSLDRGNGYTF
>TRBJ1-1|11|-|TRBV2|-
TGTGCCACCCGACGGGCCACTGAAGCTTTCTTT
CATRRATEAFF
>TRBJ2-1|14|-|TRBV11-2|-
TGTGCCAGCAGCTTAGGCGGGCGGGGCAATGAGCAGTTCTTC
CASSLGGRGNEQFF
>TRBJ1-5|12|-|TRBV30|-
TGTGCCTGGAAACGGGGCAATCAGCCCCAGCATTTT
CAWKRGNQPQHF
>TRBJ2-5|15|-|TRBV9|-
TGTGCCAGCAGCGTAGGACCAGCCAGGGGAGAGACCCAGTACTTC
CASSVGPARGETQYF
>TRBJ2-7|11|-|TRBV7-9|-
TGTGCCAGCAGTGAGGGCCCCGGGCAGTACTTC
CASSEGPGQYF
>TRBJ2-7|15|-|TRBV18|TRBD1
TGTGCCAGCTCACCTGGTACAGGGGGCTCCTACGAGCAGTACTTC
CASSPGTGGSYEQYF
>TRBJ2-1|15|-|TRBV5-1|-
TGCGCCAGCAGCTTGGTACCGGGTTCATTGAATGAGCAGTTCTTC
CASSLVPGSLNEQFF
>TRBJ1-4|16|-|TRBV5-6|-
TGTGCCAGCAGCTTATACGGACGCTCAACTAATGAAAAACTGTTTTTT
CASSLYGRSTNEKLFF
>TRBJ2-1|14|-|TRBV5-1|TRBD1
TGCGCCAGCAGCCCAAGGACAGGGCTCAATGAGCAGTTCTTC
CASSPRTGLNEQFF
>TRBJ2-3|13|-|TRBV4-1|-
TGCGCCAGCAGCATAGTGAGCACAGATACGCAGTATTTT
CASSIVSTDTQYF
>TRBJ1-6|12|-|TRBV18|-
TGTGCCAGCTCACCTTATAATTCACCCCTCCACTTT
CASSPYNSPLHF
>TRBJ1-4|16|-|TRBV9|TRBD1
TGTGCCAGCAGCGTAGCTCAGGGGGCAACTAATGAAAAACTGTTTTTT
CASSVAQGATNEKLFF
>TRBJ1-1|14|-|TRBV6-5|-
TGTGCCAGCAGTGACAGACCCATGAACACTGAAGCTTTCTTT
CASSDRPMNTEAFF
>TRBJ1-3|17|-|TRBV7-9|TRBD1
TGTGCCAGCAGCCGTCTTTCCACAGGGGCTCTATCGAACACCATATATTTT
CASSRLSTGALSNTIYF
>TRBJ1-6|14|-|TRBV6-5|-
TGTGCCAGCAGTCCCGGGAGTGGGAATTCACCCCTCCACTTT
CASSPGSGNSPLHF
>TRBJ2-1|11|-|TRBV2|-
TGTGCCAGCAGTAGTCTCAATGAGCAGTTCTTC
CASSSLNEQFF
>TRBJ2-5|17|-|TRBV10-2|-
TGCGCCAGCAGTAGACCAGTGGGATCCCTAGATTGGGAGACCCAGTACTTC
CASSRPVGSLDWETQYF
>TRBJ2-1|17|-|TRBV9|TRBD2
TGTGCCAGCAGAGAACCCCGGACTAGCGGGGGGGCCGCGGAGCAGTTCTTC
CASREPRTSGGAAEQFF
>TRBJ2-6|15|-|TRBV19|-
TGTGCCAGTACCCCGGGTAACTCTGGGGCCAACGTCCTGACTTTC
CASTPGNSGANVLTF
>TRBJ1-2|16|-|TRBV15|TRBD1
TGTGCCACCAGCAGAGAACCGGGACAGGGGAACTATGGCTACACCTTC
CATSREPGQGNYGYTF
>TRBJ2-1|12|-|TRBV10-1|-
TGCGCCAGCAGTCGAAGCACGGGGGAGCAGTTCTTC
CASSRSTGEQFF
>TRBJ2-3|14|-|TRBV6-5|TRBD2
TGTGCCAGCAGCTCCGGGACTAGAGCAGATACGCAGTATTTT
CASSSGTRADTQYF
>TRBJ2-4|12|-|TRBV28|-
TGTGCCAGCAGCCGGGACTCTGGGCCTCAGTACTTC
CASSRDSGPQYF
>TRBJ2-7|13|-|TRBV6-5|-
TGTGCCAGCAGTTATCGTGAGTTCTACGAGCAGTACTTC
CASSYREFYEQYF
>TRBJ2-4|12|-|TRBV30|-
TGTGCCTGGAGTCCCGGGGAAAACATTCAGTACTTC
CAWSPGENIQYF
>TRBJ1-2|15|few|TRBV4-1|-
TGCGCCAGCAGCCAAGGACCAGGAACTAACTATGGCTACACCTTC
CASSQGPGTNYGYTF
>TRBJ2-2|15|-|TRBV2|-
TGTGCCAGCACAGAGGGGGGTTCGTACACCGGGGAGCTGTTTTTT
CASTEGGSYTGELFF
>TRBJ2-5|12|-|TRBV7-2|-
TGTGCCAGCAGCTTATTTAGGGAGACCCAGTACTTC
CASSLFRETQYF
>TRBJ2-7|13|-|TRBV6-1|-
TGTGCCAGCACCGACCGCGGCGTCTACGAGCAGTACTTC
CASTDRGVYEQYF
>TRBJ1-2|15|-|TRBV5-1|TRBD1
TGCGCCAGCAGCTCGCAGGGACAGGGGGCAGTTGGCTACACCTTC
CASSSQGQGAVGYTF
>TRBJ2-3|14|-|TRBV2|TRBD2
TGTGCCAGCAGCAAGACTAGCTCCACAGATACGCAGTATTTT
CASSKTSSTDTQYF
>TRBJ1-6|15|few|TRBV11-2|-
TGTGCCAGCAGCTTTTCGCGGGAGACTAATTCACCCCTCCACTTT
CASSFSRETNSPLHF
>TRBJ1-5|13|-|TRBV18|-
TGTGCCAGCTCACCAGGCCGAAATCAGCCCCAGCATTTT
CASSPGRNQPQHF
>TRBJ1-3|15|-|TRBV28|-
TGTGCCAGCAGTTTAGGAGGGGGTGGTGGAAACACCATATATTTT
CASSLGGGGGNTIYF
>TRBJ2-1|15|-|TRBV5-1|TRBD2
TGCGCCAGCAGCTTCAGCCTAGCGGGCTACAATGAGCAGTTCTTC
CASSFSLAGYNEQFF
>TRBJ1-4|14|few|TRBV28|TRBD1
TGTGCCAGCAGTCCCTGGACAGGGTTGGCCAAACTGTTTTTT
CASSPWTGLAKLFF
>TRBJ1-3|16|once|TRBV4-1|-
TGCGCCAGCAGCCATGTCGGGCAGGGCCGAATGCACACCATATATTTT
CASSHVGQGRMHTIYF
>TRBJ2-7|14|-|TRBV10-3|TRBD1
TGTGCCATCAGTGGTCAGGACAGGGGGTACGAGCAGTACTTC
CAISGQDRGYEQYF